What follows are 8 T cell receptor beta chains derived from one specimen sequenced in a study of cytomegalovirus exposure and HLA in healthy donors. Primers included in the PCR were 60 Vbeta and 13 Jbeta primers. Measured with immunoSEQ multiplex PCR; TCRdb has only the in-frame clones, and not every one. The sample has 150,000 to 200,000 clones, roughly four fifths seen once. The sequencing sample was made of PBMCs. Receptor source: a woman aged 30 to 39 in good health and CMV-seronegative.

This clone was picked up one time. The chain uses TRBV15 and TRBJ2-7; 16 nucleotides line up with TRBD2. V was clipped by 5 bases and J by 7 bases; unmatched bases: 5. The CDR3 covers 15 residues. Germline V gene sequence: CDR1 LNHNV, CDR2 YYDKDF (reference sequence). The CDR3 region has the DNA TGTGCCACCAGCGGAGGGACTAGCGGGAGGGGTGAGCAGTACTTC. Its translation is CATSGGTSGRGEQYF.

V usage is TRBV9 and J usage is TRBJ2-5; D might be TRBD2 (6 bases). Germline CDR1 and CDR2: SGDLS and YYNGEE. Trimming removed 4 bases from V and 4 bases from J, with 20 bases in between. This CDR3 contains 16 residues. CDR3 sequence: CASSPPLAPGGETQYF. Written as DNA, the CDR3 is TGTGCCAGCAGCCCCCCCCTAGCCCCCGGGGGAGAGACCCAGTACTTC.

DNA of the CDR3: TGTGCCAGCAGCTTAGGGGGGGGTTTCTCTGGAAACACCATATATTTT. Its protein product is CASSLGGGFSGNTIYF. This chain uses TRBV5-4 with TRBJ1-3; the D gene is possibly TRBD1 (6 bases). Trimming took off 2 bases at V and 0 bases at J, with 12 bases between the two ends. In germline, CDR1 is SGHNT, CDR2 YYREEE (reference sequence). This CDR3 comprises 16 residues.

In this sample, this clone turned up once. The chain's CDR3 is CASGDGASYNEQFF. The CDR3 DNA is TGTGCCAGCGGCGACGGAGCCTCCTACAATGAGCAGTTCTTC. The chain joins TRBV27 to TRBJ2-1; D remains unclear. Germline values: CDR1 MNHEY, CDR2 SMNVEV (reference sequence). The CDR3 contains 14 residues. Trimming removed 8 bases from V and 0 bases from J, with 11 bases in between.

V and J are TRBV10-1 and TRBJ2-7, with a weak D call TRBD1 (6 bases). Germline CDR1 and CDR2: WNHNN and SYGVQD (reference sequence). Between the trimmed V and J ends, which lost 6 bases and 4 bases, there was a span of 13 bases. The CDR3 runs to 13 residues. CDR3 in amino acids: CASSAGTRYEQYF. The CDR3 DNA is TGCGCCAGCAGCGCCGGGACAAGATACGAGCAGTACTTC.

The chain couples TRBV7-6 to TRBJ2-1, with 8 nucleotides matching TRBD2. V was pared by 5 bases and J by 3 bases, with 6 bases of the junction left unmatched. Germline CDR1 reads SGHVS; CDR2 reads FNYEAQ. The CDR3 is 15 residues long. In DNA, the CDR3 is TGTGCCAGCAGCCCAAGCGGGAGTCTCTACAATGAGCAGTTCTTC. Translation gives CASSPSGSLYNEQFF. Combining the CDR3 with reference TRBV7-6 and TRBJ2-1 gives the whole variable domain GAGVSQSPRYKVTKRGQDVALRCDPISGHVSLYWYRQALGQGPEFLTYFNYEAQQDKSGLPNDRFSAERPEGSISTLTIQRTEQRDSAMYRCASSPSGSLYNEQFFGPGTRLTVL.

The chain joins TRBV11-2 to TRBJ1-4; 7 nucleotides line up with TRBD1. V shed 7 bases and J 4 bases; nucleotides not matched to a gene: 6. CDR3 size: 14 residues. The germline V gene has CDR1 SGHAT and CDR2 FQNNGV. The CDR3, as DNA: TGTGCCAGCACAAGGACAGGCATTAATGAAAAACTGTTTTTT. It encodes CASTRTGINEKLFF.

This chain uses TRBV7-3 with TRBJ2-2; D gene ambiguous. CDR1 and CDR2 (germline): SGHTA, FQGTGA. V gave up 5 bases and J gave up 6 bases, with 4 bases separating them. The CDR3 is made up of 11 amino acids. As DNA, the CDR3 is TGTGCCAGCAGCCGTTCCGGGGAGCTGTTTTTT. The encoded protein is CASSRSGELFF.